The 21 T cell receptor beta chains below all came from one sample that was sequenced in a study of tumor and adjacent non-tumor tissue in lung cancer. The library came from three nested PCR rounds adapted from ARM-PCR protocols. One entry per CDR3 protein, called by TCRdb with MiXCR from the multiplex PCR reads. The sample has approximately 80,000 distinct CDR3 sequences, around 80% seen once. This sample's RNA came from whole unsorted tissue. Distant lung tissue was collected more than 3 cm away from the tumor edge. The sequencing sample was made of distant non-tumor lung tissue. These receptors were taken from a man aged 55 to 69 with non-small cell lung cancer.

The genes are TRBV7-2 and TRBJ2-7, with D possibly TRBD2 on 5 matching bases. CDR3 length: 16 amino acids. Germline CDR1 reads SGHTA; CDR2 reads FQGNSA. Deletions cut 1 base from V and 9 bases from J, with 22 bases between. The CDR3 region is CASSLDISSRNRVQYF. The CDR3 bases are TGTGCCAGCAGCTTAGACATCTCTAGCCGAAATCGCGTGCAGTACTTC.

This clonotype occurred once. The gene calls are TRBV5-5 and TRBJ2-3; TRBD2 matches 7 bases. CDR3 length equals 17 residues. Germline assignment: CDR1 SGHKS and CDR2 YYEKEE (reference sequence). Written as DNA, the CDR3 is TGTGTCATCAGCTTGAGGGCTAGCGGCGACTACACAGATACGCAGTATTTT. This codes for CVISLRASGDYTDTQYF.

This clonotype was seen a single time. Germline is not matched at one junction end, which may reflect a read error. This sequence joins TRBV6-5 and TRBJ2-6; 12 bases map to TRBD1. Germline V lookup: CDR1 MNHEY, CDR2 SVGAGI. The CDR3 is 17 amino acids. CDR3 amino acids: CASSLGTGGPGANVLTF. The CDR3 nucleotides are TGCGCCAGCAGTTTAGGGACAGGGGGCCCTGGGGCCAACGTCCTGACTTTC.

Only a few counts were recorded for this clonotype. The J gene is TRBJ2-5, the V gene TRBV2; weak D call: TRBD1 (5 bases). V lost 8 bases, J lost 7 bases, and 14 bases lay in between. The CDR3 is 12 residues long. CDR1 is SNHLY, CDR2 FYNNEI, per germline. CDR3 loop: CASAAYQGTQYF. DNA of the CDR3: TGTGCCAGCGCGGCCTATCAGGGGACCCAGTACTTC.

A word on this clonotype: One junction end does not reproduce the germline sequence, and a read error may be involved. The V gene is TRBV4-3, the J gene TRBJ2-3, with D unresolved. The CDR3 extends over 16 amino acids. Germline CDR1 LGHNA, CDR2 YSLEER. The CDR3 spells CAGSQDRSGTTDTQYF. CDR3 DNA: TGCGCCGGCAGTCAAGATAGATCGGGCACCACAGATACGCAGTATTTT.

V and J are TRBV11-3 and TRBJ2-1; D uncertain. Germline values: CDR1 SGHNT, CDR2 YENEEA. Trimming removed 1 base at V and 12 bases at J, with 13 bases between. This CDR3 has 13 residues. This CDR3 reads CASSLGLLRTQFF. The CDR3 DNA sequence: TGTGCCAGCAGCTTAGGTCTTCTTAGAACGCAGTTCTTC.

Concerning this clonotype itself: A much more abundant neighbour one base away suggests this may be a read error. V and J are TRBV5-4 and TRBJ2-7; 10 nucleotides match TRBD1. Germline CDR1 reads SGHNT; CDR2 reads YYREEE (reference sequence). The CDR3 contains 15 residues. CDR3 bases: TGTACCAGCAGCCCCCGGGACAGGGGTCTAGGCGAGCAGTACTTC. As protein: CTSSPRDRGLGEQYF.

Concerning this clonotype: A read error is possible here, since a much larger clone lies one base away. The rearrangement links TRBV5-6 to TRBJ1-1; D is unclear. The V and J ends lost 4 bases and 4 bases respectively, with 14 bases between them. The V gene's germline CDR1 is SGHDT and CDR2 YYEEEE. The CDR3 covers 14 residues. CDR3 DNA sequence: TGTGCCAGCAGCGCCTACCAAGGAATCACTGAAGCTTTCTTT. It encodes CASSAYQGITEAFF.

This clonotype was picked up one time. This chain joins TRBV6-1 and TRBJ2-3, with TRBD2 matching 8 bases. CDR1 is MNHNS and CDR2 is SASEGT in the germline V gene. Germline trimming cut 3 bases from V and 0 bases from J; bases unmatched to any gene: 5. The CDR3 extends over 16 amino acids. This chain's CDR3 is CASSESLAGSTDTQYF. In nucleotides, the CDR3 is TGTGCCAGCAGTGAGAGTCTAGCGGGTAGCACAGATACGCAGTATTTT.

Only one count was recorded for this clonotype. The chain couples TRBV20-1 to TRBJ2-2, with D possibly being TRBD2 (5 bases). This CDR3 region has 17 residues. The germline V gene has CDR1 DFQATT and CDR2 SNEGSKA (reference sequence). Trimming pared 4 bases from V and 2 bases from J, leaving 20 bases between. CDR3 sequence: CSAKASGMGSNTGELFF. DNA for the CDR3: TGCAGTGCTAAAGCTTCGGGTATGGGGAGCAACACCGGGGAGCTGTTTTTT.

Relative to its sample, this clonotype is medium-sized. The J gene is TRBJ2-7, the V gene TRBV5-1, with 9 bases that match TRBD1. V was pared by 4 bases and J by 1 base, with 12 bases of the junction left unmatched. Per the germline V gene, CDR1 is SGHRS and CDR2 is YFSETQ. The CDR3 extends over 17 amino acids. This chain's CDR3 is CASSPWGDRAYSYEQYF. In DNA, the CDR3 is TGCGCCAGCAGCCCTTGGGGGGACAGGGCCTATTCCTACGAGCAGTACTTC.

V gene TRBV20-1 combines with J gene TRBJ1-5; the D is unclear. The CDR3 length is 16 residues. The germline V gene has CDR1 DFQATT and CDR2 SNEGSKA (reference sequence). Trimming took 0 bases from V and 0 from J, leaving 12 bases between them. CDR3: CSAREGCGHSNQPQHF. As DNA, the CDR3 is TGCAGTGCTAGAGAAGGGTGCGGCCATAGCAATCAGCCCCAGCATTTT.

On this clonotype: Germline and junction disagree at one end, which may indicate a read error. The chain is built from TRBV4-1 and TRBJ2-2; D is uncertain. Germline lookup yields CDR1 MGHRA and CDR2 YSYEKL. CDR3 length: 12 amino acids. As DNA, the CDR3 is TGCGCCAGCGGCCATTTATCCTCGGAGCTGTTTTTT. Its protein is CASGHLSSELFF.

The V and J genes are TRBV11-2 and TRBJ2-7; D might be TRBD1 or TRBD2, each matching 5 bases. Germline V gene lookup returns CDR1 SGHAT and CDR2 FQNNGV. V dropped 2 bases and J dropped 0 bases, with 11 bases sitting between them. CDR3 length: 15 residues. CDR3 in amino acids: CASSLTWGSSYEQYV. The DNA of the CDR3 is TGTGCCAGCAGCTTAACGTGGGGGAGCTCCTACGAGCAGTACGTC.

V gene TRBV23-1 combines with J gene TRBJ2-7, with D hard to call. TRBV23-1 is flagged as an ORF with uncertain function. The CDR3 is made up of 16 amino acids. V lost 1 base and J lost 2, with 15 bases in between. CDR3 sequence: CASSQCRASVTYEQYF. The CDR3 nucleotides are TGCGCCAGCAGTCAATGTAGAGCCTCGGTAACCTACGAGCAGTACTTC.

With respect to this clonotype: Germline is not matched at one junction end, which may reflect a read error. The chain links TRBV11-3 to TRBJ2-5, with 9 bases matching TRBD2. There are 17 residues in the CDR3. Germline V gives CDR1 SGHNT, CDR2 YENEEA. CDR3: CTRSLGSSGGSQETQYF. The DNA of the CDR3 is TGTACCAGGAGTTTAGGGTCCAGCGGGGGGTCCCAAGAGACCCAGTACTTC.

This clonotype was observed once. A read error may be the cause here, since a much bigger clone is one base away. The V call is TRBV7-9, the J call TRBJ1-4; D unclear. CDR3 length: 13 residues. Germline V gives CDR1 SEHNR, CDR2 FQNEAQ (reference sequence). CDR3 nucleotides: TGTGCCAGCAGCTTAGATCAGCACGAAATACTGTTTTTT. This sequence encodes CASSLDQHEILFF.

With regard to this clonotype: It may be a read error: a sequence one base away is much more abundant. The rearrangement links TRBV4-1 to TRBJ2-3, with 10 nucleotides matching TRBD2. The J segment lost 2 bases and the V segment lost 2 bases, leaving 4 bases of the junction unmatched. Per germline, CDR1 MGHRA and CDR2 YSYEKL. The CDR3 consists of 16 residues. CDR3 region: CASSQLAGVHTDTQYF. In nucleotides, the CDR3 is TGCGCCAGCAGCCAACTAGCGGGGGTGCACACAGATACGCAGTATTTT.

This clonotype showed up many times. The chain couples TRBV6-6 to TRBJ1-2, with D perhaps matching TRBD1 (5 bases). This CDR3 spans 16 amino acids. The V gene lost 2 bases and the J gene lost 1 base, with 14 bases spanning the gap. CDR1 is MNHNY, CDR2 SVGAGI, per germline (reference sequence). The CDR3 spells CASSYDSFSDNYGYTF. The CDR3 nucleotides read TGTGCCAGCAGTTACGACAGTTTTTCAGATAACTATGGCTACACCTTC.

The table lists this clonotype with a count of one. The chain links TRBV6-5 to TRBJ2-7; D is perhaps TRBD1 (6 bases). The CDR3 extends over 16 amino acids. Trimming cost V 2 bases and J 0 bases, with 14 bases left between them. The germline V gene has CDR1 MNHEY and CDR2 SVGAGI. CDR3 amino acids: CASSYISTGTSYEQYF. CDR3 nucleotides: TGTGCCAGCAGTTACATCTCGACAGGTACCTCCTACGAGCAGTACTTC.

Concerning this clonotype: At one boundary the junction diverges from the germline segment, which might be a read error. The chain is built from TRBV5-4 and TRBJ1-4, with no clear D. This CDR3 has 15 residues. From germline, CDR1 is SGHNT and CDR2 YYREEE (reference sequence). The CDR3 spells CANSFFSGPNEKLFF. CDR3 coding DNA: TGTGCCAACAGCTTTTTCAGCGGACCCAATGAAAAACTGTTTTTT.